Following are 27 T cell receptor beta chains from one sample sequenced in a study of glioma-infiltrating T cells. The iRepertoire nested amplicon-rescue multiplex PCR amplified TCR alpha and beta CDR3s from RNA. TCRdb re-analysed the multiplex PCR reads in MiXCR, keeping a single row per CDR3 protein. The data contain 150,000 to 200,000 distinct CDR3 sequences, 43% of them seen just once; the ten biggest clones take up 5% to 5.5%. Specimen: glioma tissue, nonneoplastic brain tissue, or PBMCs (not recorded which). All receptors come from a human donor with low-grade glioma or glioblastoma, undergoing nonglioma brain surgery, or in good health (not recorded which).

Turning to this clonotype: A clone one base away is much larger, so this may be a read error. J is TRBJ2-1 and V is TRBV20-1; possibly TRBD1 for D (6 bases). V shed 6 bases and J shed 0 bases, with 15 bases lying between them. The CDR3 is 15 amino acids. Germline lookup yields CDR1 DFQATT and CDR2 SNEGSKA (reference sequence). The CDR3 here is CSAGTLQISYNEQFF. The CDR3 DNA reads as TGCAGTGCAGGGACATTGCAGATCTCCTACAATGAGCAGTTCTTC.

This clonotype was seen a handful of times. The chain carries TRBV12-5 and TRBJ2-1; TRBD1 aligns across 9 bases. Germline trimming cut 5 bases from V and 6 bases from J; bases unmatched to any gene: 5. CDR1 is LGHNT, CDR2 FRNRAP, per germline. The CDR3 contains 14 residues. CDR3 DNA sequence: TGTGCTAGTGGTCCCGGGACAGGGATCAATGAGCAGTTCTTC. It codes for CASGPGTGINEQFF.

On this clonotype itself: This may arise from a read error, as a much more abundant clone is one base away. CDR3 coding DNA: TGTGCCAGTAGCACCCCTGGGCGGATCACAGATACGCAGTATTTT. It encodes CASSTPGRITDTQYF. The gene calls are TRBV19 and TRBJ2-3, with D hard to call. The CDR3 has 15 residues. The V gene lost 6 bases and the J gene lost 2 bases, with 15 bases spanning the gap. CDR1 and CDR2 (germline): LNHDA, SQIVND (reference sequence). Full variable domain (remainder filled in from reference TRBV19 and TRBJ2-3): DGGITQSPKYLFRKEGQNVTLSCEQNLNHDAMYWYRQDPGQGLRLIYYSQIVNDFQKGDIAEGYSVSREKKESFPLTVTSAQKNPTAFYLCASSTPGRITDTQYFGPGTRLTVL.

CDR3 region: CASRPQGGDRTEAFF. CDR3 in DNA: TGCGCCAGCCGCCCCCAGGGAGGGGATAGGACTGAAGCTTTCTTT. J is TRBJ1-1 and V is TRBV5-1, with a weak D call TRBD1 (5 bases). Germline lookup yields CDR1 SGHRS and CDR2 YFSETQ. The CDR3 consists of 15 residues. Between the trimmed V and J ends, which lost 7 bases and 5 bases, there was a span of 21 bases.

This clonotype was counted at least ten times. The chain couples TRBV7-2 to TRBJ2-3, with a weak D call TRBD2 (6 bases). Trimming pared 2 bases from V and 2 bases from J, leaving 14 bases between. The CDR3 has 16 residues. Germline V gene lookup returns CDR1 SGHTA and CDR2 FQGNSA. This CDR3 is CASSLNRLAITDTQYF. The CDR3 DNA is TGTGCCAGCAGCTTAAATAGGCTAGCGATCACAGATACGCAGTATTTT.

The chain couples TRBV7-2 to TRBJ2-5; 13 bases match TRBD2. CDR3 length: 16 residues. Germline CDR1 SGHTA, CDR2 FQGNSA. Unmatched junction bases numbered 12, after V lost 9 bases and J lost 5 bases. The CDR3 region is CARSRGTSGIFETQYF. The CDR3 DNA reads TGTGCCAGAAGCCGAGGGACTAGCGGGATCTTTGAGACCCAGTACTTC. The full variable domain, in which reference TRBV7-2 and TRBJ2-5 provide the parts outside the CDR3, is GAGVSQSPSNKVTEKGKDVELRCDPISGHTALYWYRQSLGQGLEFLIYFQGNSAPDKSGLPSDRFSAERTGGSVSTLTIQRTQQEDSAVYLCARSRGTSGIFETQYFGPGTRLLVL.

This clonotype was seen a handful of times. V gene TRBV12-3 or TRBV12-4 combines with J gene TRBJ1-5; a weak D match, TRBD1 (5 bases). Trimming left V 3 bases short and J 7 bases short, with 13 bases between. The CDR3 is made up of 14 amino acids. The CDR3 spells CASSLSGTGQPQHF. CDR3 DNA: TGTGCCAGCAGTTTGAGTGGGACCGGCCAGCCCCAGCATTTT.

This clonotype was detected many times. This chain connects TRBV28 to TRBJ1-4; D is uncertain. Germline V gene lookup returns CDR1 MDHEN and CDR2 SYDVKM. V lost 8 bases, J lost 8 bases, and 9 bases lay in between. The CDR3 totals 11 residues. The CDR3 sequence is CASGLWEKLFF. DNA of the CDR3: TGTGCCAGCGGATTATGGGAAAAACTGTTTTTT. Full variable domain (remainder filled in from reference TRBV28 and TRBJ1-4): DVKVTQSSRYLVKRTGEKVFLECVQDMDHENMFWYRQDPGLGLRLIYFSYDVKMKEKGDIPEGYSVSREKKERFSLILESASTNQTSMYLCASGLWEKLFFGSGTQLSVL.

This clonotype came up many times. The chain links TRBV28 to TRBJ2-3; D is uncertain. V shed 5 bases and J shed 7 bases, with 16 bases lying between them. The CDR3 runs 14 residues. Germline V lookup: CDR1 MDHEN, CDR2 SYDVKM. As DNA, the CDR3 is TGTGCCAGCAGTATAATCGGGCTGAAAAATACGCAGTATTTT. It translates to CASSIIGLKNTQYF. Using reference TRBV28 and TRBJ2-3 for the parts outside the CDR3, the full variable domain is DVKVTQSSRYLVKRTGEKVFLECVQDMDHENMFWYRQDPGLGLRLIYFSYDVKMKEKGDIPEGYSVSREKKERFSLILESASTNQTSMYLCASSIIGLKNTQYFGPGTRLTVL.

The chain carries TRBV5-4 and TRBJ2-7, with D hard to call. Germline loops: CDR1 SGHNT, CDR2 YYREEE (reference sequence). This CDR3 contains 13 residues. Trimming took off 3 bases at V and 0 bases at J, with 7 bases between the two ends. CDR3 loop: CASSYKGSYEQYF. In nucleotides, the CDR3 is TGTGCCAGCAGCTATAAGGGCTCCTACGAGCAGTACTTC.

This chain joins TRBV3-1 and TRBJ1-1; D is possibly TRBD1 (5 bases). V lost 4 bases and J 1 base, leaving 13 bases between the germline ends. CDR3 size: 15 residues. Germline V gene data show CDR1 as LGHDT and CDR2 as YNNKEL (reference sequence). Here the CDR3 reads CASSPVGHTNTEAFF. CDR3 in DNA: TGTGCCAGCAGCCCAGTAGGACACACGAACACTGAAGCTTTCTTT.

The table lists this clonotype with many counts. The chain has TRBV10-3 and TRBJ2-7; D gene unclear. The CDR3 spans 12 residues. Germline V CDR1 and CDR2: ENHRY, SYGVKD. V lost 10 bases and J lost 5, with 15 bases in between. CDR3 DNA sequence: TGTGCCAGTGGGTCGGTGGCCGACGAGCAGTACTTC. Translating it yields CASGSVADEQYF.

This clonotype was seen ten or more times. The V gene is TRBV6-1, the J gene TRBJ2-5; TRBD1 matches at 7 bases. With 5 bases clipped from V and 2 bases from J, the junction kept 8 bases outside the gene matches. CDR3 length: 15 amino acids. CDR1 is MNHNS and CDR2 is SASEGT in the germline V gene. CDR3 sequence (DNA): TGTGCCAGCAGTCCTTATCCGGGACAGCAAGAGACCCAGTACTTC. Encoded protein: CASSPYPGQQETQYF.

The gene calls are TRBV18 and TRBJ2-6; D call uncertain. The V gene's germline CDR1 is KGHSH and CDR2 LQKENI. Trimming shortened V by 5 bases and J by 0 bases, and 8 bases separated the two germline ends. The CDR3 totals 15 residues. The CDR3 protein is CASSNVSSGANVLTF. The CDR3 DNA sequence: TGTGCCAGCTCAAATGTGAGCTCTGGGGCCAACGTCCTGACTTTC.

This clonotype was seen just once. A single base separates this from a much larger clone, so it may be a read error. The rearrangement links TRBV7-2 to TRBJ2-3; D is unclear. The CDR3 runs 14 residues. Trimming stripped 3 bases from V and 0 bases from J, with 7 bases between. Per the germline V gene, CDR1 is SGHTA and CDR2 is FQGNSA. The CDR3 nucleotides read TGTGCCAGCAGCTTGTCATTGAGCACAGATACGCAGTATTTT. Protein: CASSLSLSTDTQYF.

This clonotype has a count of ten or more. This chain uses TRBV6-1 with TRBJ2-1; 9 bases map to TRBD2. V lost 5 bases, J lost 6 bases, and 8 bases stayed unmatched. The CDR3 spans 15 residues. CDR1 is MNHNS and CDR2 is SASEGT in the germline V gene. CDR3 residues: CASSQVAGDGNEQFF. CDR3 coding DNA: TGTGCCAGCAGTCAGGTAGCGGGAGATGGCAATGAGCAGTTCTTC.

The V call is TRBV20-1, the J call TRBJ1-1; D gene unclear. Germline V gives CDR1 DFQATT, CDR2 SNEGSKA (reference sequence). There are 12 residues in the CDR3. This CDR3 reads CIVVIGNTEAFF. The CDR3 DNA follows: TGCATTGTAGTAATAGGGAACACTGAAGCTTTCTTT.

This clonotype was counted only a few times. V is TRBV2 and J is TRBJ2-2; no clear D gene. Deletions cut 0 bases from V and 4 bases from J, with 6 bases between. Per the germline V gene, CDR1 is SNHLY and CDR2 is FYNNEI. There are 14 residues in the CDR3. CDR3 bases: TGTGCCAGCAGTGAAGCGCTTCGCACCGGGGAGCTGTTTTTT. Amino acids: CASSEALRTGELFF. The whole variable domain, filled in from reference TRBV2 and TRBJ2-2, reads EPEVTQTPSHQVTQMGQEVILRCVPISNHLYFYWYRQILGQKVEFLVSFYNNEISEKSEIFDDQFSVERPDGSNFTLKIRSTKLEDSAMYFCASSEALRTGELFFGEGSRLTVL.

This clonotype was counted many times. This chain links TRBV28 with TRBJ1-4; D is uncertain. Trimming removed 1 base at V and 7 bases at J, with 1 base between. The CDR3 length is 11 residues. CDR1 and CDR2 from the germline V gene are MDHEN and SYDVKM. The DNA for the CDR3 is TGTGCCAGCAGTTTATTTGAAAAACTGTTTTTT. Protein: CASSLFEKLFF.

This clonotype came up a few times. The J gene is TRBJ1-1, the V gene TRBV14; D remains ambiguous. CDR3 size: 12 residues. The V end lost 4 bases, the J end lost 1 base, and 4 bases lay between the germline ends. The germline V gene has CDR1 SGHDN and CDR2 FVKESK. CDR3 in amino acids: CASSRANTEAFF. The CDR3 bases are TGTGCCAGCAGCCGAGCGAACACTGAAGCTTTCTTT. The whole variable domain, filled in from reference TRBV14 and TRBJ1-1, reads EAGVTQFPSHSVIEKGQTVTLRCDPISGHDNLYWYRRVMGKEIKFLLHFVKESKQDESGMPNNRFLAERTGGTYSTLKVQPAELEDSGVYFCASSRANTEAFFGQGTRLTVV.

On this clonotype: A much larger clonotype is one base distant, so this may be a read error. The CDR3 DNA reads TGTGCCACCAGCAGAGATGTTGCCGAAGGCAGCGAGCAGTACTTC. Translated, it gives CATSRDVAEGSEQYF. The genes are TRBV15 and TRBJ2-7; D gene unclear. Per the germline V gene, CDR1 is LNHNV and CDR2 is YYDKDF (reference sequence). The CDR3 is 15 residues long. With 0 bases removed from V and 6 bases from J, the gap between germline ends came to 15 bases.

The table lists this clonotype with many counts. V and J are TRBV28 and TRBJ2-1; D possibly matches TRBD1 or TRBD2 (6 bases each). Germline V gene sequence: CDR1 MDHEN, CDR2 SYDVKM. V was shortened by 4 bases and J by 9 bases, with 19 bases between the two germline ends. The CDR3 totals 15 residues. The CDR3 coding sequence is TGTGCCAGCAGTTCGGGCAGGAGGGGGGTAGGTGAGCAGTTCTTC. Translating gives CASSSGRRGVGEQFF.

This clonotype was observed a single time. This may come from a read error, since a much larger clone is one base off. The rearrangement uses TRBV27 and TRBJ1-5; D gene unclear. The CDR3 is 12 residues long. Looked up from germline, CDR1 is MNHEY and CDR2 is SMNVEV (reference sequence). The V end was cut by 8 bases, the J end by 9 bases, with 14 bases between. CDR3 in DNA: TGTGCCAGCTCCACAAGGTGGGGGCCCCAGCATTTT. Residues: CASSTRWGPQHF.

The gene calls are TRBV5-1 and TRBJ2-3; either TRBD1 or TRBD2 may fit D (5 bases each). V lost 8 bases and J 0 bases, leaving 13 bases between the germline ends. Germline V gives CDR1 SGHRS, CDR2 YFSETQ. The CDR3 covers 14 residues. The CDR3 DNA reads as TGCGCCAGTCAGCCGGGACCTAGCACAGATACGCAGTATTTT. Translated: CASQPGPSTDTQYF.

Note on this clonotype: A read error may explain this, as a much larger clone is one base away. The V gene is TRBV2, the J gene TRBJ1-1, with D possibly TRBD1 on 5 matching bases. V was pared by 6 bases and J by 4 bases, with 12 bases between. This CDR3 region has 13 residues. Germline V gene data show CDR1 as SNHLY and CDR2 as FYNNEI. The CDR3 coding sequence is TGTGCCAGCAGCACAGACAGTACCACTGAAGCTTTCTTT. It is translated as CASSTDSTTEAFF.

This sequence joins TRBV19 and TRBJ2-7; 10 bases line up with TRBD2. Unmatched junction bases numbered 18, after V lost 5 bases and J lost 5 bases. The germline V gene encodes CDR1 LNHDA and CDR2 SQIVND (reference sequence). CDR3 length: 18 residues. CDR3 amino acids: CASSSPTGAGGPKDEQYF. CDR3 nucleotide sequence: TGTGCCAGTAGTTCCCCCACAGGAGCGGGAGGGCCGAAGGACGAGCAGTACTTC.

The sample holds many counts of this clonotype. This chain connects TRBV27 to TRBJ2-1, with a possible D match to TRBD2 (6 bases). V lost 7 bases and J lost 5, with 18 bases in between. The CDR3 spans 15 residues. CDR1 MNHEY and CDR2 SMNVEV come from the germline V gene (reference sequence). This CDR3 reads CASKTSLGLHNEQFF. The CDR3 bases are TGTGCCAGCAAAACTTCTTTGGGACTTCACAATGAGCAGTTCTTC.